Here is one TCR beta chain with its context. The CDR3 end lies 3 residues beyond the end of the read and is filled in from the germline J gene. Germline V lookup: CDR1 SEHNR, CDR2 FQNEAQ (reference sequence). CDR3 size: 13 residues. The trim removed 4 bases at V and 4 bases at J, leaving 1 base unmatched. The entry originates in a study of T cells in women clearing cervical HPV infection. The protocol was immunoSEQ multiplex PCR, while the TCRdb copy is restricted to in-frame clones and leaves out a portion. Recorded for this sample: roughly 48,000 clones. This clonotype was sampled from a woman between 18 and 75 years old with a cervical HPV16 infection that either progressed to CIN3+ or cleared (not recorded which). Material: blood buffy coat. The gene calls are TRBV7-9 and TRBJ1-5; 7 bases are shared with TRBD1. Here the CDR3 reads CASSSQGNQPQHF. The DNA read from the CDR3 is TGTGCCAGCAGCTCACAGGGGAATCAGCCC.